These 24 T cell receptor beta chains were all obtained from the same sample, sequenced in a study of blood T cell repertoires in COVID-19. Assay used: immunoSEQ multiplex PCR; TCRdb lists only in-frame clones, some missing. The sample lists fewer than 200,000 clones, approximately 79% occurring once. The sequenced sample was peripheral blood. The receptors originated from a woman aged 70-85 years with acute or convalescent COVID-19.

J is TRBJ1-4 and V is TRBV20-1; D is ambiguous. This CDR3 is built from 13 residues. Trimming took 3 bases from V and 5 from J, leaving 10 bases between them. Germline CDR1 and CDR2: DFQATT and SNEGSKA (reference sequence). CDR3 loop: CSASAGFNEKLFF. The CDR3 DNA sequence: TGCAGTGCTAGTGCGGGATTCAATGAAAAACTGTTTTTT.

J is TRBJ2-2 and V is TRBV11-2; 12 bases agree with TRBD2. The V and J ends lost 5 bases and 0 bases, in that order; junction bases with no gene match: 10. This CDR3 contains 19 residues. CDR1 and CDR2 (germline): SGHAT, FQNNGV. The CDR3 sequence is CASSPRTSGENSNTGELFF. The CDR3 bases are TGTGCCAGCAGCCCTAGGACTAGCGGGGAAAACTCGAACACCGGGGAGCTGTTTTTT.

CDR3 protein: CASSLGVATVTDTQYF. CDR3 nucleotides: TGTGCCAGCAGCTTAGGGGTAGCGACCGTCACAGATACGCAGTATTTT. The genes are TRBV11-2 and TRBJ2-3; D possibly corresponds to TRBD2 (5 bases). The V gene lost 1 base and the J gene lost 2 bases, with 13 bases spanning the gap. The CDR3 runs 16 residues. The germline V gene encodes CDR1 SGHAT and CDR2 FQNNGV.

The genes are TRBV7-2 and TRBJ2-3; weak D call: TRBD1 (6 bases). The CDR3 is 14 residues long. Germline V lookup: CDR1 SGHTA, CDR2 FQGNSA. Trimming stripped 5 bases from V and 8 bases from J, with 17 bases between. DNA of the CDR3: TGTGCCAGCAGCCTAGTAGCACCACAGGGTACGCAGTATTTT. Its protein is CASSLVAPQGTQYF.

CDR3 protein: CASSPQKHTVEKLFF. CDR3 sequence (DNA): TGTGCCAGCTCACCGCAGAAACATACAGTGGAAAAACTGTTTTTT. The rearrangement joins TRBV18 to TRBJ1-4; D ambiguous. CDR3 size: 15 residues. From germline, CDR1 is KGHSH and CDR2 LQKENI. The V end was cut by 3 bases, the J end by 8 bases, with 16 bases between.

This chain connects TRBV7-2 to TRBJ2-3, with 9 nucleotides matching TRBD2. The germline V gene has CDR1 SGHTA and CDR2 FQGNSA. V was clipped by 5 bases and J by 6 bases; unmatched bases: 9. This CDR3 contains 15 residues. In DNA form, the CDR3 reads TGTGCCAGCAGCCCAAAAAGCGGGAGGATTGATACGCAGTATTTT. Translation gives CASSPKSGRIDTQYF.

The rearrangement uses TRBV5-1 and TRBJ1-2; 7 positions match TRBD1. CDR1 and CDR2 from the germline V gene are SGHRS and YFSETQ. V trimming: 3 bases; J trimming: 4 bases; junction bases outside the gene matches: 6. The CDR3 runs 14 residues. The CDR3 is CASSSGQAAYGYTF. Written as DNA, the CDR3 is TGCGCCAGCAGCTCAGGACAGGCGGCCTATGGCTACACCTTC.

The chain carries TRBV7-9 and TRBJ2-7; no clear D gene. V was trimmed by 5 bases and J by 5 bases, leaving 13 bases between them. The CDR3 has 13 residues. Germline CDR1 is SEHNR and CDR2 is FQNEAQ (reference sequence). DNA of the CDR3: TGTGCCAGCAGCCCTTCGGGTTTCCACGAGCAGTACTTC. Its protein product is CASSPSGFHEQYF.

The chain combines TRBV19 with TRBJ2-5; 11 bases match TRBD1. This CDR3 spans 14 amino acids. The trim removed 6 bases at V and 5 bases at J, leaving 5 bases unmatched. CDR1 is LNHDA and CDR2 is SQIVND in the germline V gene (reference sequence). The DNA of the CDR3 is TGTGCCAGTAGGGGACAGGGGGTTGGTGAGACCCAGTACTTC. It is translated as CASRGQGVGETQYF.

V is TRBV12-5 and J is TRBJ2-5, with 7 bases fitting TRBD2. This CDR3 is 15 amino acids long. CDR1 and CDR2 (germline): LGHNT, FRNRAP. Trimming removed 6 bases from V and 4 bases from J; junction bases left unmatched: 11. This CDR3 is CASGPRTRIGETQYF. CDR3 DNA sequence: TGTGCTAGTGGACCGAGGACTAGAATTGGAGAGACCCAGTACTTC.

The CDR3 DNA follows: TGCAGCGTTGTGGGACAGAATCAATACGAGCAGTACTTC. It codes for CSVVGQNQYEQYF. The genes are TRBV29-1 and TRBJ2-7; 7 positions agree with TRBD1. J gave up 4 bases and V 4 bases, and 7 bases lay outside the gene matches. Germline-derived CDR1 and CDR2 are SQVTM and ANQGSEA. The CDR3 is 13 amino acids.

This clone was recorded only once. The V gene is TRBV6-5, the J gene TRBJ1-6, with 8 bases that match TRBD1. CDR1 MNHEY and CDR2 SVGAGI come from the germline V gene. CDR3 length equals 14 residues. Germline trimming cut 6 bases from V and 10 bases from J; bases unmatched to any gene: 8. The CDR3 DNA reads TGTGCCAGCAGCCGGGACAGGAACGGATCACCCCTCCACTTT. It encodes CASSRDRNGSPLHF.

The chain uses TRBV6-1 and TRBJ2-3; 14 bases match TRBD2. CDR1 is MNHNS and CDR2 is SASEGT in the germline V gene. The junction had 8 bases not matched to a gene; V was cut back by 3 bases and J by 3 bases. This CDR3 is 18 amino acids long. CDR3 nucleotides: TGTGCCAGCAGTGATTTGGGACTAGCGGGAGAAGGGACAGATACGCAGTATTTT. Translated: CASSDLGLAGEGTDTQYF.

This chain uses TRBV7-9 with TRBJ1-1; 8 bases agree with TRBD1. CDR1 and CDR2 from the germline V gene are SEHNR and FQNEAQ (reference sequence). V was clipped by 2 bases and J by 1 base; unmatched bases: 3. CDR3 length equals 15 residues. CDR3 DNA sequence: TGTGCCAGCAGCTTAACGGGACAGGCGAACACTGAAGCTTTCTTT. Translating gives CASSLTGQANTEAFF.

The J gene is TRBJ2-7, the V gene TRBV6-6, with D possibly being TRBD1 (6 bases). The CDR3 consists of 13 residues. V lost 6 bases and J lost 2, with 11 bases in between. Germline CDR1 and CDR2: MNHNY and SVGAGI (reference sequence). The CDR3 reads CASSRDRTYEQYF. The DNA for the CDR3 is TGTGCCAGCAGCCGCGACAGGACCTACGAGCAGTACTTC.

For this clone: One end of the junction is discordant with germline, which a read error may explain. The V call is TRBV18, the J call TRBJ1-2, with 8 bases fitting TRBD1. Per the germline V gene, CDR1 is KGHSH and CDR2 is LQKENI. The CDR3 is made up of 13 amino acids. CDR3 protein: CASSPSSSGGCTF. The CDR3 DNA reads TGTGCCAGCTCACCATCTTCTTCAGGGGGCTGCACCTTC.

J is TRBJ1-6 and V is TRBV3-1 (or the pseudogene TRBV3-2), with D hard to call. V was trimmed by 6 bases and J by 5 bases, leaving 11 bases between them. The CDR3 has 14 residues. Germline lookup yields CDR1 LGHDT and CDR2 YNNKEL (reference sequence). The CDR3 loop reads CASSLAEDNSPLHF. CDR3 nucleotides: TGTGCCAGCAGTCTGGCAGAGGATAATTCACCCCTCCACTTT.

The V gene is TRBV7-3, the J gene TRBJ2-1; D call uncertain. CDR1 is SGHTA, CDR2 FQGTGA, per germline. V lost 5 bases, J lost 9 bases, and 11 bases lay in between. This CDR3 is built from 12 residues. This CDR3 reads CASSLDRREQFF. CDR3 coding DNA: TGTGCCAGCAGCCTAGATCGACGTGAGCAGTTCTTC.

The sample holds one count of this clone. The chain combines TRBV7-8 with TRBJ1-2, with D possibly TRBD1 on 5 matching bases. Trimming stripped 5 bases from V and 1 base from J, with 17 bases between. Germline V gene sequence: CDR1 SGHVS, CDR2 FQNEAQ. The CDR3 totals 16 residues. The CDR3 loop is CASSPDIFGSNYGYTF. CDR3 nucleotides: TGTGCCAGCAGCCCGGACATATTTGGCAGTAACTATGGCTACACCTTC.

The chain has TRBV19 and TRBJ1-2; 10 nucleotides agree with TRBD1. The J segment lost 6 bases and the V segment lost 0 bases, leaving 10 bases of the junction unmatched. The CDR3 totals 17 residues. Germline values: CDR1 LNHDA, CDR2 SQIVND (reference sequence). CDR3 coding DNA: TGTGCCAGTAGTATAGATCCAAGGGACAGGGGAGTCCATGGCTACACCTTC. Translating it yields CASSIDPRDRGVHGYTF.

This clone was counted only a few times. The V call is TRBV7-3, the J call TRBJ1-3, with D unresolved. Trimming took 3 bases from V and 0 from J, leaving 12 bases between them. The CDR3 is 16 amino acids. Per the germline V gene, CDR1 is SGHTA and CDR2 is FQGTGA. The CDR3 nucleotides read TGTGCCAGCAGCTTGGCCCCCGGGGACTCTGGAAACACCATATATTTT. Protein product: CASSLAPGDSGNTIYF. Full variable domain (rest looked up from reference TRBV7-3 and TRBJ1-3): GAGVSQTPSNKVTEKGKYVELRCDPISGHTALYWYRQSLGQGPEFLIYFQGTGAADDSGLPNDRFFAVRPEGSVSTLKIQRTERGDSAVYLCASSLAPGDSGNTIYFGEGSWLTVV.

The chain joins TRBV19 to TRBJ2-1; 8 bases align to TRBD1. The CDR3 is 17 residues long. After removal of 4 bases from V and 6 bases from J, the junction contained 14 bases not matched to a gene. The germline V gene has CDR1 LNHDA and CDR2 SQIVND (reference sequence). CDR3 loop: CASSKVIPGQAVNEQFF. The CDR3 region has the DNA TGTGCCAGTAGTAAGGTGATCCCGGGACAGGCGGTCAATGAGCAGTTCTTC.

This chain connects TRBV2 to TRBJ1-2; D uncertain. The CDR3 extends over 14 amino acids. Germline values: CDR1 SNHLY, CDR2 FYNNEI. Trimming took 3 bases from V and 8 from J, leaving 16 bases between them. CDR3 protein: CASSERFEGRGYTF. Here the CDR3 DNA reads TGTGCCAGCAGTGAGCGTTTTGAGGGTCGGGGCTACACCTTC.

This clone has just one count. The J gene is TRBJ2-1, the V gene TRBV6-5, with 7 bases identical to TRBD2. CDR3 length equals 15 residues. Germline V lookup: CDR1 MNHEY, CDR2 SVGAGI. Germline trimming cut 6 bases from V and 4 bases from J; bases unmatched to any gene: 9. The CDR3 here is CASSQIAGQYNEQFF. The DNA for the CDR3 is TGTGCCAGCAGCCAAATAGCGGGTCAATACAATGAGCAGTTCTTC.